Presented here are 19 T cell receptor beta chains from one specimen sequenced in a study of read filtering for tumor transcriptome and immune sequencing. From roughly 390 ng of RNA, a library with molecular barcoded alpha/delta and beta/gamma adaptors was made. TCRdb ran MiXCR on the reads and lists one entry per CDR3 protein. The sample lists roughly 41,000 distinct CDR3 sequences, about an eighth occurring once. The sequenced material came from a population of CD138-negative cells sorted from bone marrow. These receptor sequences come from a donor aged 40 or older with multiple myeloma.

There are many counts of this clonotype. The chain carries TRBV18 and TRBJ2-1; the D gene is possibly TRBD1 (5 bases). The ends were cut back, 2 bases at V and 3 bases at J, with 11 bases in the middle. Per the germline V gene, CDR1 is KGHSH and CDR2 is LQKENI. This CDR3 spans 15 amino acids. Here the CDR3 DNA reads TGTGCCAGCTCACCATCGAGGACAAACTACAATGAGCAGTTCTTC. This codes for CASSPSRTNYNEQFF.

There are many counts of this clonotype. V usage is TRBV6-5 and J usage is TRBJ2-3, with a weak D call TRBD2 (6 bases). Germline V lookup: CDR1 MNHEY, CDR2 SVGAGI. The CDR3 spans 12 residues. V dropped 4 bases and J dropped 7 bases, with 9 bases sitting between them. Here the CDR3 DNA reads TGTGCCAGCAGTTCGGAGGGCTATACGCAGTATTTT. This sequence encodes CASSSEGYTQYF.

This clonotype was observed at least ten times. This rearrangement joins TRBV30 to TRBJ1-2; D unclear. Germline values: CDR1 GTSNPN, CDR2 SVGIG (reference sequence). The V and J ends lost 2 bases and 8 bases respectively, with 12 bases between them. The CDR3 runs to 12 residues. In nucleotides, the CDR3 is TGTGCCTGGAGTTTCGACTCGTCAGGCTACACCTTC. Amino acids: CAWSFDSSGYTF.

Many counts were recorded for this clonotype. The gene calls are TRBV29-1 and TRBJ1-1; TRBD1 is a possible D gene (6 bases). The CDR3 contains 9 residues. V lost 3 bases and J lost 13, with 9 bases in between. Germline values: CDR1 SQVTM, CDR2 ANQGSEA. CDR3 residues: CSVEQGFFF. CDR3 sequence (DNA): TGCAGCGTTGAGCAGGGGTTTTTCTTT.

This clonotype was seen ten or more times. This sequence joins TRBV19 and TRBJ2-1; D might be TRBD2 (6 bases). Between the trimmed V and J ends, which lost 0 bases and 7 bases, there was a span of 13 bases. CDR3 length equals 15 residues. Germline CDR1 reads LNHDA; CDR2 reads SQIVND (reference sequence). The CDR3 nucleotides read TGTGCCAGTAGTATAGAACCCTCACGGGGGAATGAGCAGTTCTTC. Translated, it gives CASSIEPSRGNEQFF.

As for this clonotype: This probably arose from a read error, given a far larger clone one base away. This sequence joins TRBV7-8 and TRBJ2-1, with 11 bases identical to TRBD2. The CDR3 totals 15 residues. CDR1 is SGHVS and CDR2 is FQNEAQ in the germline V gene. The ends lost 5 bases at V and 3 bases at J; junction bases unmatched: 3. CDR3 bases: TGTGCCAGCAGCACGACTAGCGGGAACTACAATGAGCAGTTCTTC. It specifies CASSTTSGNYNEQFF.

J is TRBJ2-5 and V is TRBV5-1; 13 bases map to TRBD2. The germline V gene encodes CDR1 SGHRS and CDR2 YFSETQ. The CDR3 has 16 amino acids. With 6 bases clipped from V and 1 base from J, the junction kept 6 bases outside the gene matches. CDR3 sequence reads: CASNPGLAGFQETQYF. The CDR3 DNA sequence: TGCGCCAGCAATCCGGGACTAGCGGGGTTCCAAGAGACCCAGTACTTC.

The sample holds many counts of this clonotype. V is TRBV14 and J is TRBJ1-6, with D uncertain. Per germline, CDR1 SGHDN and CDR2 FVKESK. Trimming left V 1 base short and J 10 bases short, with 8 bases between. This CDR3 has 13 residues. The CDR3 coding sequence is TGTGCCAGCAGCCAAGTGTCCGGATCACCCCTCCACTTT. This sequence encodes CASSQVSGSPLHF.

This clonotype occurred many times. The rearrangement links TRBV29-1 to TRBJ2-6, with 7 bases identical to TRBD1. V was pared by 0 bases and J by 0 bases, with 5 bases of the junction left unmatched. This CDR3 is 17 amino acids long. CDR1 is SQVTM, CDR2 ANQGSEA, per germline. The CDR3: CSVEDGRGSSGANVLTF. In DNA, the CDR3 is TGCAGCGTTGAAGATGGCAGGGGGTCCTCTGGGGCCAACGTCCTGACTTTC.

About this clonotype itself: A much larger clone sits a single nucleotide away, making a read error possible. Lacking the conserved final phenylalanine or tryptophan, this CDR3 likely reflects a read error. The chain combines TRBV29-1 with TRBJ2-3; no firm D call. Trimming removed 0 bases from V and 4 bases from J, with 11 bases in between. CDR1 and CDR2 from the germline V gene are SQVTM and ANQGSEA. The CDR3 consists of 14 residues. CDR3 in amino acids: CSVEDSRAPDTQYL. The CDR3 DNA reads TGCAGCGTTGAAGATTCTAGGGCCCCAGATACGCAGTATTTA.

Ten or more counts support this clonotype. This chain joins TRBV20-1 and TRBJ1-1, with D possibly matching TRBD1 (5 bases). This CDR3 has 15 residues. V was trimmed by 0 bases and J by 0 bases, leaving 11 bases between them. Germline-derived CDR1 and CDR2 are DFQATT and SNEGSKA (reference sequence). The DNA of the CDR3 is TGCAGTGCTAGAGATTTCCGAGGGGTGAACACTGAAGCTTTCTTT. The encoded protein is CSARDFRGVNTEAFF.

The chain carries TRBV20-1 and TRBJ2-1, with 8 bases lining up with TRBD2. CDR1 DFQATT and CDR2 SNEGSKA come from the germline V gene (reference sequence). V was pared by 3 bases and J by 13 bases, with 11 bases of the junction left unmatched. The CDR3 consists of 13 residues. The CDR3 region has the DNA TGCAGTGCTAGTAAACTAGCGGACCGTATACAGTTCTTC. Protein sequence: CSASKLADRIQFF.

This clonotype was recorded at least ten times. This chain connects TRBV27 to TRBJ2-3, with D tentatively TRBD1 (5 bases). This CDR3 has 15 amino acids. V was clipped by 6 bases and J by 2 bases, with 15 bases between them. CDR1 and CDR2 from the germline V gene are MNHEY and SMNVEV (reference sequence). This CDR3 is CASRPIDSTTDTQYF. CDR3 bases: TGTGCCAGCAGACCGATAGACAGTACCACAGATACGCAGTATTTT.

Points on this clonotype: Given a much more abundant clone one base away, this may be a read error. This chain uses TRBV12-3 or TRBV12-4 with TRBJ1-5, with a weak D call TRBD1 (6 bases). The CDR3 extends over 14 amino acids. Trimming took 6 bases from V and 5 from J, leaving 14 bases between them. CDR3 bases: TGTGCCAGCAGCTACAGGGTCAAGGATCAGCCCCAGCATTTT. Protein sequence: CASSYRVKDQPQHF.

Ten or more counts support this clonotype. This sequence joins TRBV5-6 and TRBJ2-3; possibly TRBD1 or TRBD2 for D (5 bases each). The CDR3 is 16 residues long. Germline V lookup: CDR1 SGHDT, CDR2 YYEEEE. V shed 0 bases and J shed 2 bases, with 13 bases lying between them. The CDR3 DNA follows: TGTGCCAGCAGCTTGGTTATGGGGGAGAACACAGATACGCAGTATTTT. Translation: CASSLVMGENTDTQYF.

This clonotype was counted between two and nine times. The J gene is TRBJ1-3, the V gene TRBV20-1, with D possibly being TRBD1 (6 bases). The germline CDR1 and CDR2 sequences are DFQATT and SNEGSKA (reference sequence). With 5 bases removed from V and 4 bases from J, the gap between germline ends came to 15 bases. This CDR3 comprises 14 residues. The CDR3 bases are TGCAGTGCTCCGGAGGGGGGTTGGGGAAACACCATATATTTT. Translated, it gives CSAPEGGWGNTIYF.

This clonotype came up many times. This chain uses TRBV28 with TRBJ1-1; no reliable D call. CDR3 length: 12 residues. V was cut by 2 bases and J by 3 bases, with 4 bases left in between. CDR1 and CDR2 from the germline V gene are MDHEN and SYDVKM. CDR3: CASSLSHTEAFF. The CDR3 region has the DNA TGTGCCAGCAGTTTAAGTCACACTGAAGCTTTCTTT.

Turning to this clonotype: This sequence is one base from a far larger clone and is likely a read error. The CDR3 DNA follows: TGTGCCAGCAGTTTAGGCAGTGAGCAGTTCTTC. Residues: CASSLGSEQFF. J is TRBJ2-1 and V is TRBV6-1, with D uncertain. Germline V gene sequence: CDR1 MNHNS, CDR2 SASEGT. This CDR3 spans 11 amino acids. Trimming stripped 5 bases from V and 9 bases from J, with 8 bases between.

This clonotype has a handful of counts. The rearrangement joins TRBV11-2 to TRBJ2-2; maybe TRBD2 (5 bases). Trimming removed 5 bases at V and 9 bases at J, with 19 bases between. Germline values: CDR1 SGHAT, CDR2 FQNNGV. The CDR3 is 15 amino acids. The CDR3 DNA is TGTGCCAGCAGCCCCCTTAGGAGGTCCAAGAGGGAGCTGTTTTTT. This codes for CASSPLRRSKRELFF.